The subject of this entry is one T cell receptor (beta chain). This clone's antigen is unknown. Base qualities are not at hand, and no much larger clone is one base apart. The germline V gene sets CDR1 to MGHDK and CDR2 to SYGVNS. Unmatched junction bases come to 7, with V trimmed by 7 bases and J by 0 bases. Including cysteine and phenylalanine, the CDR3 has 15 amino acids. The DNA shown is the 45-base CDR3, in frame from base 1. Whole blood was collected in K2EDTA tubes by collaborating institutions according to the institutions' own protocols. For TCRbeta analysis, collaborator samples were shipped as frozen whole blood, as isolated PBMCs, or as DNA extracted from either sample type. The source of the sample is a study of blood T cell repertoires in COVID-19 (TCRdb year 2020). Background for the entire study: Collaborator samples came from the United States, Italy and Spain and covered acute and convalescent phases of COVID-19. The material from the prospective study consisted of cDNA or gDNA derived from T cells, B-cell-depleted T cells, or PBMCs. The dataset comprised deeply sampled blood TCRbeta repertoires from subjects exposed to, actively infected with, or recovered from COVID-19. The repertoires were made available in a free public database intended to serve as a resource for research on the immune response to SARS-CoV-2. Samples came from the ongoing ImmuneRACE study (first 160 participants) plus 1,254 subjects from 6 global collaborators. Nearly every sample came with metadata listing a de-identified subject ID, COVID-19 status, age in years and sex. Where available, HLA class I and class II types were obtained from metadata supplied by the sample provider rather than from assay-based typing.

Study-wide findings and limitations: The amount of clinical and demographic metadata varied by source and participant and was provided uncurated.

TCRbeta CDR3 regions were amplified from genomic DNA using the immunoSEQ Assay, a bias-controlled multiplex PCR. Per the original workflow: The number of nucleated cells in each sample was estimated by amplification of reference gene primers within the assay. Sequence reads were collapsed and filtered to measure the absolute abundance of every unique TCRbeta CDR3 rearrangement. For each sample, productive Simpson clonality was calculated as the square root of Simpson's diversity index over productive rearrangements. TCRdb holds this immuneACCESS table with in-frame rearrangements only. Some clones are missing; in checked studies, unresolved V genes explain under half, and the rest has no known cause. V, J and clone size reflect that table, while D and trimming were determined from the DNA. The sample data list some 43,000 clones, and more than 75% of these were observed just once. The ten largest clones take up about 14% of the sample.

Here the chain combines TRBV25-1 and TRBJ2-3; 7 of the junction bases match TRBD2. Sequenced material: peripheral blood. The sequence derives from a man aged 50 or older with active or convalescent COVID-19. This receptor has the CDR3 CASKGGRGSTDTQYF. The DNA sequence is given as TGTGCCAGCAAAGGCGGGCGGGGGAGCACAGATACGCAGTATTTT.